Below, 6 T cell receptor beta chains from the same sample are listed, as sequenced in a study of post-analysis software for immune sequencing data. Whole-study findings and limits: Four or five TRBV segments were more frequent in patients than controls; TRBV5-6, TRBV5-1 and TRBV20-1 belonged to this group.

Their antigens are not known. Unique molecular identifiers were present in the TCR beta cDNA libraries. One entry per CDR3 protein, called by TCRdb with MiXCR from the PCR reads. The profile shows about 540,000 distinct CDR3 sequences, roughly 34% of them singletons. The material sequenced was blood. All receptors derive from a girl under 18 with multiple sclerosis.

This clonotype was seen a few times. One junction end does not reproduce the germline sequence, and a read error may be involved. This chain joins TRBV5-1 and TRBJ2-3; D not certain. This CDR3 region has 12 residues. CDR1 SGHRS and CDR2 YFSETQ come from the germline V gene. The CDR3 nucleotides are TGCGCTAGCAGCTTGTTGGAGGATACGCAGTATTTT. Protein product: CASSLLEDTQYF.

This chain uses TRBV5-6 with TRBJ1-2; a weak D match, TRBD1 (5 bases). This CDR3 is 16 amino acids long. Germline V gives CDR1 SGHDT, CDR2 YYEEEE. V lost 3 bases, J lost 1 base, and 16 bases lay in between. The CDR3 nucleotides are TGTGCCAGCAGCTGGGCGGGGGGAACCATTAACTATGGCTACACCTTC. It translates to CASSWAGGTINYGYTF.

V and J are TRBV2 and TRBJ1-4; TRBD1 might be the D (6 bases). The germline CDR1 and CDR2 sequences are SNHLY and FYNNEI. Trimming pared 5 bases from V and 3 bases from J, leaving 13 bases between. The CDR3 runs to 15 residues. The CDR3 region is CASSTLHRANEKLFF. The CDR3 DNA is TGTGCCAGCAGTACCCTCCACAGGGCTAATGAAAAACTGTTTTTT.

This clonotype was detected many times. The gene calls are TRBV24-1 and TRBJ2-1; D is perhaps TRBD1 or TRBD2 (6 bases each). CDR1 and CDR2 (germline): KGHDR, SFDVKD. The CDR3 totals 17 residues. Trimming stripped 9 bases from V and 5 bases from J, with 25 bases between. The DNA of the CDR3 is TGTGCCACCTCATCCCAAGACGAAGGGGGGCCGGACAATGAGCAGTTCTTC. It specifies CATSSQDEGGPDNEQFF.

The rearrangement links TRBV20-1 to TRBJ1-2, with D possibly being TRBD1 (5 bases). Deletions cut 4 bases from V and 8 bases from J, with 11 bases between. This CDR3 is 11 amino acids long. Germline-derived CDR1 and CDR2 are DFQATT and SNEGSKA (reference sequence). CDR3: CSATVRDGYTF. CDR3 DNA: TGCAGTGCTACAGTGAGGGACGGCTACACCTTC.

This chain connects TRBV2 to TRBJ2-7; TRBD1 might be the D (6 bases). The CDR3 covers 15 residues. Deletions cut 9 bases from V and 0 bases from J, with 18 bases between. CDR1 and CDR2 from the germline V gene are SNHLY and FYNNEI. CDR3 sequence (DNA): TGTGCCAGTTATTCCGGGACATCCTACTCCTACGAGCAGTACTTC. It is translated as CASYSGTSYSYEQYF.